Sequencing of this TCR beta chain was carried out in a study of T cell responses to AZD1222 COVID-19 vaccine. General study results and limits: Spike-specific TCR breadth and depth grew following two AZD1222 doses. Every sample of the repertoires postdated the peak T cell response.

Sequencing was performed with immunoSEQ multiplex PCR; in TCRdb, only in-frame clones are kept and a portion is missing. Of about 140,000 clones listed, approximately 91% are singletons. Germline CDR1 and CDR2: SGHTA and FQGTGA. The CDR3 loop spans 15 amino acids. Deletions cut 2 bases from V and 0 bases from J, with 10 bases between. Concerning this clone: The antigen is unknown.

This clonotype was obtained from an adult who received the MenACWY meningococcal vaccine as a control. V usage is TRBV7-3 and J usage is TRBJ1-1; D not resolved. The specimen was peripheral blood, collected 28 days after the second dose of the MenACWY control vaccine. As DNA, the CDR3 is TGTGCCAGCAGCTTAGAGGGTAAGATGAACACTGAAGCTTTCTTT. It translates to CASSLEGKMNTEAFF.